What follows are 6 T cell receptor beta chains derived from one specimen sequenced in a study of vaccination effects on CD4 cells after COVID-19. Under the ViraFEST assay, PBMC were stimulated with viral peptide pools so that antigen-specific CD4+ T cells expanded. Sequencing was performed afterwards. Scientists isolated CD4+ T cells after an approximately ten-day culture period ended. This individual tested PCR-positive for SARS-CoV-2 infection between March and December 2020. Two doses of BNT162b2 or mRNA-1273 vaccine were administered to participants. These TCRs' antigens remain unknown. Profiling relied on immunoSEQ multiplex PCR, and the TCRdb table lists in-frame clones only, not all of them. The data hold about 13,000 clones, with 73% observed a single time. Sequencing was performed on CD4+ T cells from PBMCs cultured with HCoV-NL63 spike peptides, taken after COVID-19 vaccination. The receptors were sampled from a human donor who had a prior SARS-CoV-2 infection.

This rearrangement joins TRBV4-2 to TRBJ2-3; D might be TRBD1 (5 bases). CDR1 is LGHNA, CDR2 YNFKEQ, per germline. This CDR3 is built from 14 residues. Trimming removed 0 bases at V and 9 bases at J, with 13 bases between. The CDR3 DNA sequence: TGTGCCAGCAGCCAAGATAGCAGGGCGGACACGCAGTATTTT. This codes for CASSQDSRADTQYF.

The V gene is TRBV6-6, the J gene TRBJ2-6; D is unclear. Germline V gene data show CDR1 as MNHNY and CDR2 as SVGAGI (reference sequence). This CDR3 spans 16 amino acids. The ends were cut back, 8 bases at V and 0 bases at J, with 14 bases in the middle. This CDR3 is CASLSGGLSGANVLTF. The CDR3 nucleotides read TGTGCCAGCCTCTCGGGCGGTCTCTCTGGGGCCAACGTCCTGACTTTC.

The V gene is TRBV7-6, the J gene TRBJ2-3, with a tentative D call TRBD2 (7 bases). The V and J ends lost 0 bases and 2 bases respectively, with 24 bases between them. Germline loops: CDR1 SGHVS, CDR2 FNYEAQ. The CDR3 sequence is 20 residues long. The CDR3 DNA sequence: TGTGCCAGCAGCTTAGCGGTTAGGGGGACTACCCAGATTCACACAGATACGCAGTATTTT. This codes for CASSLAVRGTTQIHTDTQYF.

The rearrangement links TRBV30 to TRBJ2-3; D gene uncertain. Germline assignment: CDR1 GTSNPN and CDR2 SVGIG (reference sequence). CDR3 size: 12 residues. Trimming left V 4 bases short and J 4 bases short, with 9 bases between. As DNA, the CDR3 is TGTGCCTGGAAAGGCCTATCAGATACGCAGTATTTT. Translation gives CAWKGLSDTQYF.

In its sample, this clone was seen once. The chain couples TRBV5-1 to TRBJ2-1, with D perhaps assigned TRBD1 or TRBD2 (5 bases each). The CDR3 spans 13 residues. V was pared by 0 bases and J by 7 bases, with 8 bases between. Germline CDR1 is SGHRS and CDR2 is YFSETQ. CDR3 residues: CASSLGGVNEQFF. CDR3 coding DNA: TGCGCCAGCAGCTTGGGAGGGGTAAATGAGCAGTTCTTC. Using reference TRBV5-1 and TRBJ2-1 for the parts outside the CDR3, the full variable domain is KAGVTQTPRYLIKTRGQQVTLSCSPISGHRSVSWYQQTPGQGLQFLFEYFSETQRNKGNFPGRFSGRQFSNSRSEMNVSTLELGDSALYLCASSLGGVNEQFFGPGTRLTVL.

The chain employs TRBV6-2 or TRBV6-3 and TRBJ2-1; D call uncertain. The V gene lost 2 bases and the J gene lost 0 bases, with 8 bases spanning the gap. There are 15 residues in the CDR3. In germline, CDR1 is MNHEY, CDR2 SVGEGT. The CDR3 spells CASSYGLSSYNEQFF. CDR3 DNA sequence: TGTGCCAGCAGTTACGGGTTGAGCTCCTACAATGAGCAGTTCTTC.